This T cell receptor beta chain derives from a study of OX40 agonist ivuxolimab in advanced cancers. Concerning the study at large: Ivuxolimab was a fully human IgG2 agonistic monoclonal antibody targeting the costimulatory receptor OX40 (CD134). Intravenous ivuxolimab was administered to patients every 2 weeks at six dose levels: 0.01, 0.1, 0.3, 1.5, 3 and 10 mg/kg. Of the roughly 50 dose-escalation patients, hepatocellular carcinoma was present in roughly 19, melanoma in about 15, renal cell carcinoma in 9 and head and neck cancer in 9. A male proportion of roughly 85% and a mean age of 60 years, ranging from roughly 23 to 80, were recorded for the dose-escalation cohort. Prior anti-PD-1, anti-PD-L1 or anti-CTLA-4 therapy was permitted, and checkpoint inhibitors had been received by under 50% of dose-escalation patients. Partial responses occurred in three dose-escalation patients: two with cutaneous melanoma and one with hepatocellular carcinoma. The purpose of peripheral TCRbeta sequencing was to test whether ivuxolimab changed TCR sequence diversity and led to clonal T-cell expansion. The paper reports the monotherapy dose-escalation portion (N of about 50 patients) of the phase I ivuxolimab trial. The investigation overall reported the following: After ivuxolimab, expanded clones were on average more numerous among CD8+ T cells than among CD4+ T cells. Low levels of normalized T-cell clonal expansion were also seen in some patients who did not respond. In partial responders in the 0.1-3.0 mg/kg groups, normalized peripheral clonal expansion was found to be among the lowest, especially among CD8+ T cells. Antigen specificity was not determined for the clonally expanded peripheral T cells. At doses of 0.1 to 3.0 mg/kg, clonal expansion of both CD4+ and CD8+ blood T cells was observed from baseline to week 6.

Remarks on this clone: There is no known antigen for this receptor. No much larger clone is present one base from it, and per-base qualities are unavailable.

The trial excluded patients who had a history of autoimmune disease or who were on systemic immunosuppression. Peripheral blood for TCR sequencing was drawn from every dose cohort at baseline, at cycle 4 day 1 and at cycle 7 day 1. The samples were taken from a phase I, first-in-human, multicenter, open-label dose-escalation trial of ivuxolimab. Adults with locally advanced or metastatic head and neck squamous cell, hepatocellular, melanoma or renal cell carcinoma were enrolled in the trial. Before TCR sequencing, CD4+ T cells and CD8+ T cells from peripheral blood were sorted into separate populations. Genomic DNA was extracted from sorted cells for sequencing of the TCRbeta CDR3 region. The immunoSEQ Assay was used to sequence the TCRbeta CDR3 regions. Not all clones reach the TCRdb copy of this immuneACCESS table, which keeps in-frame sequences only. Checked studies attribute under half of the gap to unresolved V genes and leave the rest unexplained. In all, the sample holds approximately 46,000 clones, and 77% of those were seen once. The ten biggest clones cover 2.6% of the sample.

Specimen: CD4+ or CD8+ T cells sorted from blood, collected in a trial of the OX40 agonist ivuxolimab. This clonotype was obtained from an adult with an advanced solid tumor such as melanoma, head and neck, liver or kidney cancer.

The DNA sequence is as follows: TGTGCCAGCAGCCCGAGACAGGGGGCCACCGGGGAGCTGTTTTTT. Its protein is CASSPRQGATGELFF. The sequence links TRBV7-2 to TRBJ2-2, with 10 junctional bases fitting TRBD1. CDR1 and CDR2, per the germline V gene, are SGHTA and FQGNSA. V lost 5 bases and J lost 4 bases, and the count of bases not matched to a germline gene is 4. Counted from cysteine to phenylalanine, this CDR3 has 15 amino acids. Left in the record is the CDR3 DNA by itself, 45 bases read in frame from the first base.